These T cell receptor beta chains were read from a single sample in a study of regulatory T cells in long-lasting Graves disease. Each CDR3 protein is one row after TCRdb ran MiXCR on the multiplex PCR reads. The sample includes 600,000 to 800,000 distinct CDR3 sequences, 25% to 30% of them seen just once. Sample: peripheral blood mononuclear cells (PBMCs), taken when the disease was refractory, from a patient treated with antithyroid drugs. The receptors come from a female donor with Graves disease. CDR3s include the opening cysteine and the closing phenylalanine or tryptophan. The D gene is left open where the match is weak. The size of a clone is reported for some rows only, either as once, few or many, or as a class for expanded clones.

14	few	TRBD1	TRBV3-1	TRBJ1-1	TGTGCCAGCAGCCAACTACAGGGGGCCAGTGAAGCTTTCTTT	CASSQLQGASEAFF
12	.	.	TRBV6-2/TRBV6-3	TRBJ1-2	TGTGCCAGCAGTGAAATACTGTATGGCTACACCTTC	CASSEILYGYTF
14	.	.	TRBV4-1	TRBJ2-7	TGCGCCAGCAGCCAAGATTTCGAAACCTACGAGCAGTACTTC	CASSQDFETYEQYF
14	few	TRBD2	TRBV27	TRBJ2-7	TGTGCCAGCAGCCCCGGGACTAGCACGTACGAGCAGTACTTC	CASSPGTSTYEQYF
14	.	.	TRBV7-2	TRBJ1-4	TGTGCCAACAGCTTAGCGGCAGGGAACGAAAAACTGTTTTTT	CANSLAAGNEKLFF
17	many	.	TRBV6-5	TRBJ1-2	TGTGCCAGCAGTTTTCAGAGTAGGGGACCATCTAACTATGGCTACACCTTC	CASSFQSRGPSNYGYTF
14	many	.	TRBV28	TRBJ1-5	TGTGCCAGCCGATCGAAGGGTTACAGTCAGCCCCAGCATTTT	CASRSKGYSQPQHF
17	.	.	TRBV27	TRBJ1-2	TGTGCCAGCAGTTTAAAAGGGTTCGGGACTTTACCGGGTGGCTACACCTTC	CASSLKGFGTLPGGYTF
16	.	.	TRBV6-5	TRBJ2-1	TGTGCCAGCAGTTATTTGTTAACCGGGACCACGGGGGAGCAGTTCTTC	CASSYLLTGTTGEQFF
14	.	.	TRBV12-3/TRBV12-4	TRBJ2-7	TGTGCCAGCAGGCGTGGGGCGAGCTCCTACGAGCAGTACTTC	CASRRGASSYEQYF